This is a list of T cell receptor beta chains from one sample in a study of human T cells and chemical hapten exposure. MiXCR, run by TCRdb on the RACE reads, gives a single entry per CDR3 protein. The top ten clones hold 5% to 6% of a sample with just over 350,000 distinct CDR3 sequences, about 6.3% of them seen once. This specimen was whole blood, taken in connection with sensitization to the hapten diphenylcyclopropenone (DPC). The receptors derive from a woman between 18 and 29 years old with alopecia areata. Some clones in this sample may be carry-over from other donors' samples. The CDR3 runs from the conserved cysteine through the conserved F or W. The D gene is left open where the match is weak. Expanded clones get a size class; other rows say once, few or many, or leave the size out.

>TRBJ2-5|.|TRBD2|TRBV12-3/TRBV12-4
CASSPPKRGGTETQYF
TGTGCCAGCAGTCCCCCCAAGCGGGGGGGCACAGAGACCCAGTACTTC
>TRBJ1-4|many|.|TRBV7-9
CASSFDSTTNEKLFF
TGTGCCAGCAGCTTTGACAGCACAACTAATGAAAAACTGTTTTTT
>TRBJ1-1|.|TRBD1|TRBV6-2/TRBV6-3
CASRSGTGGGAMNTEAFF
TGTGCCAGCAGGTCCGGGACAGGGGGAGGGGCTATGAACACTGAAGCTTTCTTT
>TRBJ2-3|many|.|TRBV7-2
CASSLNPPADTQYF
TGTGCCAGCAGCTTAAACCCCCCTGCGGATACGCAGTATTTT
>TRBJ1-2|.|.|TRBV4-2
CASSQERGSGYGYTF
TGTGCCAGCAGCCAAGAAAGGGGCAGTGGCTATGGCTACACCTTC
>TRBJ2-2|.|TRBD1|TRBV11-3
CASSGDRGSSGELLF
TGTGCCAGCAGCGGCGACAGGGGTTCATCCGGGGAGCTGCTTTTT
>TRBJ2-5|.|.|TRBV5-4
CASSSPDGWTQYF
TGTGCCAGCAGCTCCCCGGACGGTTGGACCCAGTACTTC
>TRBJ1-6|many|TRBD1|TRBV18
CASSPGQGVGSPLHF
TGTGCCAGCTCACCCGGACAGGGGGTCGGTTCACCCCTCCACTTT
>TRBJ2-6|.|.|TRBV12-3/TRBV12-4
CASSLASGANVLTF
TGTGCCAGCAGTTTAGCCTCAGGGGCCAACGTCCTGACTTTC
>TRBJ2-7|few|TRBD2|TRBV12-3/TRBV12-4
CASSASGGKYEQYF
TGTGCCAGCAGTGCTAGCGGGGGGAAATACGAGCAGTACTTC
>TRBJ2-2|few|TRBD1|TRBV6-5
CASRFYRTGNTGELFF
TGTGCCAGCAGATTCTATAGGACAGGGAACACCGGGGAGCTGTTTTTT
>TRBJ2-3|.|.|TRBV20-1
CSAREGSTDTQYF
TGCAGTGCTAGAGAAGGTAGCACAGATACGCAGTATTTT
>TRBJ1-1|few|.|TRBV7-2
CASTFQAGGEVAFF
TGTGCCAGCACCTTCCAGGCGGGGGGAGAGGTAGCTTTCTTT
>TRBJ2-5|.|.|TRBV6-5
CASSYLRYQETQYF
TGTGCCAGCAGTTATCTTAGGTACCAAGAGACCCAGTACTTC
>TRBJ1-1|many|.|TRBV20-1
CSANVRNTEAFF
TGCAGTGCTAATGTAAGGAACACTGAAGCTTTCTTT
>TRBJ1-4|.|.|TRBV3-1
CASSQGGITGREKLFF
TGTGCCAGCAGCCAAGGAGGGATCACAGGGCGAGAAAAACTGTTTTTT
>TRBJ1-2|many|.|TRBV27
CASSKRREASYGYTF
TGTGCCAGCAGTAAAAGAAGGGAAGCGAGCTATGGCTACACCTTC
>TRBJ1-1|few|.|TRBV10-3
CAIRNTENTEAFF
TGTGCCATCAGGAATACAGAGAACACTGAAGCTTTCTTT
>TRBJ2-3|.|.|TRBV6-2/TRBV6-3
CASSWGYTTDTQYF
TGTGCCAGCAGCTGGGGATATACCACAGATACGCAGTATTTT
>TRBJ2-3|many|TRBD1|TRBV5-1
CASSSKPTGKGADTQYF
TGCGCCAGCAGCTCCAAACCGACAGGGAAGGGCGCAGATACGCAGTATTTT
>TRBJ1-2|many|.|TRBV12-3/TRBV12-4
CASSQYGGTKNYGYTF
TGTGCCAGCAGCCAATATGGGGGGACAAAAAACTATGGCTACACCTTC
>TRBJ1-4|many|.|TRBV5-1
CASSLASRGTNEKLFF
TGCGCCAGCAGCTTGGCCAGCAGGGGAACTAATGAAAAACTGTTTTTT
>TRBJ2-7|.|.|TRBV5-6
CASSLVRVAYEQYF
TGTGCCAGCAGCTTGGTTAGAGTTGCCTACGAGCAGTACTTC
>TRBJ2-2|.|.|TRBV6-5
CASKIGGFSPGELFF
TGTGCCAGCAAAATCGGCGGATTCAGTCCCGGGGAGCTGTTTTTT
>TRBJ1-2|many|.|TRBV5-6
CASSLGQEYGYTF
TGTGCCAGCAGCTTGGGGCAGGAATATGGCTACACCTTC
>TRBJ2-5|.|TRBD2|TRBV7-9
CASSPSGVRIETQYF
TGTGCCAGCAGCCCTAGCGGGGTTCGGATAGAGACCCAGTACTTC
>TRBJ1-4|many|.|TRBV12-3/TRBV12-4
CASRPMSNEKLFF
TGTGCCAGCAGGCCAATGTCTAATGAAAAACTGTTTTTT
>TRBJ2-7|.|.|TRBV27
CASSPNRREQYF
TGTGCCAGCAGTCCTAATCGCCGGGAGCAGTACTTC
>TRBJ2-4|.|TRBD2|TRBV11-2
CASSPRAGSGGGKNIQYF
TGTGCCAGCAGCCCCCGGGCAGGTAGCGGGGGAGGCAAAAACATTCAGTACTTC
>TRBJ2-6|few|.|TRBV9
CASSESLSGANVLTF
TGTGCCAGCAGCGAAAGTTTGTCTGGGGCCAACGTCCTGACTTTC
>TRBJ2-6|.|TRBD2|TRBV20-1
CSALGLAGITGANVLTF
TGCAGTGCTCTCGGACTAGCGGGTATTACTGGGGCCAACGTCCTGACTTTC
>TRBJ2-7|.|TRBD1|TRBV20-1
CSASRLDRVEREQYF
TGCAGTGCTAGCCGCCTGGACAGGGTCGAGCGGGAGCAGTACTTC
>TRBJ2-3|many|TRBD2|TRBV20-1
CSPWGGGSTDTQYF
TGCAGTCCGTGGGGCGGGGGTAGCACAGATACGCAGTATTTT
>TRBJ2-5|many|TRBD1|TRBV20-1
CSGCPTGVQETQYF
TGCAGTGGGTGCCCTACAGGGGTTCAAGAGACCCAGTACTTC
>TRBJ2-7|.|.|TRBV7-2
CASSPDSGGYYEQYF
TGTGCCAGCAGCCCAGACAGTGGCGGGTACTACGAGCAGTACTTC
>TRBJ2-3|few|TRBD1|TRBV18
CASSPLGQGNTDTQYF
TGTGCCAGCTCACCTTTGGGACAGGGGAACACAGATACGCAGTATTTT